The rows below give T cell receptor beta chains drawn from one sample of a study of cytomegalovirus exposure and HLA in healthy donors. Measured with immunoSEQ multiplex PCR; TCRdb has only the in-frame clones, and not every one. Of 95,000 to 110,000 clones detected, 60% to 85% appear once; the ten largest clones hold 5% to 6%. What was sequenced was PBMCs. These receptors were taken from a woman under 30 in good health and CMV-seropositive. Each CDR3 is given with its conserved first and last residue. The order of the fields is D gene, J gene, V gene, clone size, CDR3 DNA, CDR3 protein. A D gene is named only where the DNA matches it firmly. Part of the rows lack a size; the others show once, few, many or a class for expanded clones.

D: .
J: TRBJ1-1
V: TRBV30
size: .
DNA: TGTGCCTGGGGCCTTGGGAACACTGAAGCTTTCTTT
CDR3: CAWGLGNTEAFF

D: TRBD1
J: TRBJ2-1
V: TRBV13
size: .
DNA: TGTGCCAGCAGCTTAGTTTCAGAACGGACAGGGGGCTACAATGAGCAGTTCTTC
CDR3: CASSLVSERTGGYNEQFF

D: TRBD2
J: TRBJ2-7
V: TRBV7-6
size: .
DNA: TGTGCCAGCAGGGAACTAGCGGGGGGTTCCTACGAGCAGTACTTC
CDR3: CASRELAGGSYEQYF

D: .
J: TRBJ2-7
V: TRBV2
size: .
DNA: TGTGCCAGCAGCCAGGAAACAGGTCGCTCCTACGAGCAGTACTTC
CDR3: CASSQETGRSYEQYF

D: .
J: TRBJ1-1
V: TRBV6-1
size: .
DNA: TGTGCCAGCAGGCCGGGAGTCGCGCCCACTGAAGCTTTCTTT
CDR3: CASRPGVAPTEAFF

D: TRBD1
J: TRBJ2-7
V: TRBV10-2
size: .
DNA: TGCGCCAGCAGTACAGGGGGCGGATACGAGCAGTACTTC
CDR3: CASSTGGGYEQYF

D: .
J: TRBJ2-3
V: TRBV5-6
size: .
DNA: TGTGCCAGCGGTCAGACTAGCACAGATACGCAGTATTTT
CDR3: CASGQTSTDTQYF

D: .
J: TRBJ1-5
V: TRBV6-1
size: .
DNA: TGTGCCAGCAGTGAATGGGCGGGGCCCTTTAGCAATCAGCCCCAGCATTTT
CDR3: CASSEWAGPFSNQPQHF

D: TRBD1
J: TRBJ1-4
V: TRBV7-6
size: .
DNA: TGTGCCAGCAGTTACGGGACAGGGGTTTCGAATGAAAAACTGTTTTTT
CDR3: CASSYGTGVSNEKLFF

D: .
J: TRBJ1-1
V: TRBV7-6
size: few
DNA: TGTGCCAGCAGCTTAGGAGCTAGCGCTGAAGCTTTCTTT
CDR3: CASSLGASAEAFF

D: .
J: TRBJ1-1
V: TRBV28
size: once
DNA: TGTGCCAGCAGTTTGAGGGGGATGGGCACTGAAGCTTTCTTT
CDR3: CASSLRGMGTEAFF

D: .
J: TRBJ1-4
V: TRBV25-1
size: once
DNA: TGTGCCAGCAGTGAATGGGTCGGGGAGAAAAAACTGTTTTTT
CDR3: CASSEWVGEKKLFF

D: .
J: TRBJ1-3
V: TRBV4-1
size: .
DNA: TGCGCCAGCAGCCGCGGCCGACAGTCTGGAAACACCATATATTTT
CDR3: CASSRGRQSGNTIYF

D: TRBD1
J: TRBJ2-3
V: TRBV4-1
size: .
DNA: TGCGCCAGCAGCCAAGATTGGGGACAGGGATGGGGCACAGATACGCAGTATTTT
CDR3: CASSQDWGQGWGTDTQYF

D: .
J: TRBJ2-5
V: TRBV5-4
size: .
DNA: TGTGCCAGCAGCTCCTCAGGGGGGACGGAAGAGACCCAGTACTTC
CDR3: CASSSSGGTEETQYF

D: .
J: TRBJ1-6
V: TRBV6-1
size: .
DNA: TGTGCCAGCAGTGAAAAGGGGACAAGCTATAATTCACCCCTCCACTTT
CDR3: CASSEKGTSYNSPLHF

D: TRBD1
J: TRBJ1-1
V: TRBV6-6
size: .
DNA: TGTGCCAGCAGTTGGGGACAGGACGAGGCTTTCTTT
CDR3: CASSWGQDEAFF

D: .
J: TRBJ2-1
V: TRBV6-5
size: .
DNA: TGTGCCAGCAGTTCGACTGCCGGCGCCTACAATGAGCAGTTCTTC
CDR3: CASSSTAGAYNEQFF

D: TRBD2
J: TRBJ2-3
V: TRBV10-3
size: .
DNA: TGTGCCATCAGTGAGGGGACTAGCTCAGATACGCAGTATTTT
CDR3: CAISEGTSSDTQYF

D: .
J: TRBJ2-3
V: TRBV10-3
size: .
DNA: TGTGCCATCAGTGCGGTTTCTAGCACAGATACGCAGTATTTT
CDR3: CAISAVSSTDTQYF

D: TRBD2
J: TRBJ2-1
V: TRBV15
size: .
DNA: TGTGCCACCCGTACTAGCGCAAGCTACAATGAGCAGTTCTTC
CDR3: CATRTSASYNEQFF

D: .
J: TRBJ2-7
V: TRBV28
size: .
DNA: TGTGCCAGCAGTTCCCATACCACAGGAAAAATCGACTTC
CDR3: CASSSHTTGKIDF

D: .
J: TRBJ2-3
V: TRBV5-1
size: .
DNA: TGCGCCAGCAGCCCTTCCACGAGTGGGAGTAAGACAGATACGCAGTATTTT
CDR3: CASSPSTSGSKTDTQYF

D: .
J: TRBJ1-1
V: TRBV5-6
size: .
DNA: TGTGCCAGCTGGAGACAGCAGAACACTGAAGCTTTCTTT
CDR3: CASWRQQNTEAFF

D: .
J: TRBJ1-1
V: TRBV25-1
size: once
DNA: TGTGCCAGCAGCCGGGGAACAGCCACTGAAGCTTTCTTT
CDR3: CASSRGTATEAFF

D: .
J: TRBJ1-2
V: TRBV19
size: .
DNA: TGTGCCAGTATCGGGGAAAACTATGGCTACACCTTC
CDR3: CASIGENYGYTF

D: .
J: TRBJ2-7
V: TRBV6-6
size: few
DNA: TGTGCCAGCAGCCCCGCGGGTGCCTACGAGCAGTACTTC
CDR3: CASSPAGAYEQYF